The clone carrying this T cell receptor (beta chain) was seen at least ten times. No antigen is known for it. The data are from a study of neurological immune-mediated disorders. Overall study results and limits: The study found no CDR3 amino acid sequences shared by expanded clones across subjects, suggesting private repertoires in all groups.

TCRdb re-derived calls from the 5' RACE reads in MiXCR, one entry per CDR3 protein. The sample consists of under 45,000 distinct CDR3 sequences, around 4% of them appearing once. This CDR3 is built from 13 residues. V lost 7 bases and J 11 bases, leaving 20 bases between the germline ends. Per the germline V gene, CDR1 is SGHTA and CDR2 is FQGNSA. The sequence was collected from a man aged 25-45 years with multiple sclerosis. Sequenced: PBMCs. The rearrangement links TRBV7-2 to TRBJ1-1, with D tentatively TRBD1 (6 bases). The CDR3 DNA is TGTGCCAGCATCCTAACCCCAGGGGCGGGGGCTTTCTTT. Translation: CASILTPGAGAFF.